A single sample gave rise to the 27 T cell receptor beta chains below, sequenced in a study of cytomegalovirus exposure and HLA in healthy donors (dated by TCRdb to about 2017). Library preparation employed the immunoSEQ multiplex PCR assay. For the multiplex PCR, a mixture combining 60 forward primers for TCR Vbeta segments and 13 reverse primers for TCR Jbeta segments was used. TCRdb's version of the immuneACCESS table is confined to in-frame rearrangements and falls short of the full clone set. An unresolved V gene accounts for under half of the shortfall where checked; the remainder is of unknown origin. The sample includes 150,000 or so clones, with 76% observed a single time. The ten most abundant clones make up around 3% of the sample. The sample consisted of PBMCs. These receptors came from a male donor in good health and CMV-seronegative.

The gene calls are TRBV6-5 and TRBJ1-4; 10 bases line up with TRBD1. V lost 6 bases to trimming and J lost 8 bases; unmatched junction nucleotides: 6. CDR3 length: 14 residues. Per the germline V gene, CDR1 is MNHEY and CDR2 is SVGAGI. Written as DNA, the CDR3 is TGTGCCAGCAGACAGACAGGGGGCGGCGAAAAACTGTTTTTT. Protein: CASRQTGGGEKLFF.

This clone has just one count. V gene TRBV10-3 combines with J gene TRBJ1-2; 8 bases fit TRBD1. The germline V gene encodes CDR1 ENHRY and CDR2 SYGVKD. The CDR3 is 15 amino acids. V shed 3 bases and J 8 bases; nucleotides not matched to a gene: 11. The CDR3 here is CAISETDREAQGYTF. The CDR3 DNA follows: TGTGCCATCAGTGAAACGGACAGGGAGGCCCAGGGCTACACCTTC.

In regard to this clone: One end of the junction does not line up with germline, which may come from a read error. The chain employs TRBV7-9 and TRBJ2-1, with 11 positions matching TRBD2. The CDR3 is 16 amino acids. Germline CDR1 SEHNR, CDR2 FQNEAQ (reference sequence). Here the CDR3 DNA reads TGTTCCAGCAGCTTCCTAGCGGGAGGTGGTGATGATGAGCAGTTCTTC. The encoded protein is CSSSFLAGGGDDEQFF.

This clone was seen a single time. This chain connects TRBV6-1 to TRBJ2-7, with a possible D match to TRBD1 (6 bases). Trimming removed 6 bases at V and 4 bases at J, with 10 bases between. The CDR3 is 12 amino acids. Germline CDR1 and CDR2: MNHNS and SASEGT. Here the CDR3 DNA reads TGTGCCAGCAGAGCACAGGGTTACGAGCAGTACTTC. Translating gives CASRAQGYEQYF.

This chain joins TRBV28 and TRBJ1-2, with TRBD1 matching 8 bases. J lost 8 bases, V lost 8 bases, and 19 bases had no gene match. Germline-derived CDR1 and CDR2 are MDHEN and SYDVKM. This CDR3 region has 16 residues. CDR3 DNA: TGTGCCAGCGGCAGGACAGGGAGGGGTTCCTGGGGAGGCTACACCTTC. Protein product: CASGRTGRGSWGGYTF.

This clone has a handful of counts. This chain connects TRBV27 to TRBJ2-5; perhaps TRBD2 as D (6 bases). V lost 3 bases and J lost 2, with 10 bases in between. From germline, CDR1 is MNHEY and CDR2 SMNVEV (reference sequence). The CDR3 sequence is 14 residues long. The CDR3 region has the DNA TGTGCCAGCAGTTTTTGGGGGGAGCAAGAGACCCAGTACTTC. Its translation is CASSFWGEQETQYF.

V usage is TRBV27 and J usage is TRBJ2-7, with 7 positions matching TRBD1. V lost 5 bases to trimming and J lost 4 bases; unmatched junction nucleotides: 8. The CDR3 loop spans 14 amino acids. Germline V gives CDR1 MNHEY, CDR2 SMNVEV (reference sequence). CDR3 residues: CASSPDRVPYEQYF. Written as DNA, the CDR3 is TGTGCCAGCAGTCCCGACAGGGTACCTTACGAGCAGTACTTC.

The gene calls are TRBV2 and TRBJ2-7, with D perhaps TRBD1 (6 bases). Deletions cut 8 bases from V and 3 bases from J, with 26 bases between. This CDR3 is built from 17 residues. CDR1 SNHLY and CDR2 FYNNEI come from the germline V gene. In nucleotides, the CDR3 is TGTGCCAGCCGCCCTAATGGAGGACAGCGGCCGGGCTACGAGCAGTACTTC. The encoded protein is CASRPNGGQRPGYEQYF.

The chain is built from TRBV5-5 and TRBJ2-1, with 7 bases fitting TRBD1. The length of the CDR3 is 17 residues. From germline, CDR1 is SGHKS and CDR2 YYEKEE (reference sequence). V gave up 2 bases and J gave up 3 bases; unmatched junction bases: 11. DNA for the CDR3: TGTGCCAGCAGCTTTATGGGACGGGACAGTCGCTACAATGAGCAGTTCTTC. It codes for CASSFMGRDSRYNEQFF. Looking up the rest from reference TRBV5-5 and TRBJ2-1 gives the full variable domain: DAGVTQSPTHLIKTRGQQVTLRCSPISGHKSVSWYQQVLGQGPQFIFQYYEKEERGRGNFPDRFSARQFPNYSSELNVNALLLGDSALYLCASSFMGRDSRYNEQFFGPGTRLTVL.

The V and J genes are TRBV29-1 and TRBJ1-1; D not resolved. V lost 1 base and J 3 bases, leaving 12 bases between the germline ends. The CDR3 contains 14 residues. The germline gives CDR1 SQVTM, CDR2 ANQGSEA. The CDR3 sequence: CSVEATRRDTEAFF. The CDR3 DNA follows: TGCAGCGTTGAAGCTACTCGTCGGGACACTGAAGCTTTCTTT.

CDR3 residues: CASSAALGVEQYF. The CDR3 DNA reads as TGCGCCAGCAGCGCGGCCCTCGGGGTCGAGCAGTACTTC. V usage is TRBV5-1 and J usage is TRBJ2-7, with D perhaps TRBD2 (5 bases). CDR1 is SGHRS and CDR2 is YFSETQ in the germline V gene. The ends were cut back, 4 bases at V and 6 bases at J, with 14 bases in the middle. The CDR3 covers 13 residues.

This chain connects TRBV2 to TRBJ2-5; D call uncertain. Per germline, CDR1 SNHLY and CDR2 FYNNEI. Trimming shortened V by 5 bases and J by 5 bases, and 15 bases separated the two germline ends. There are 14 residues in the CDR3. The CDR3 loop reads CASSMSLVSETQYF. CDR3 coding DNA: TGTGCCAGCAGTATGAGCCTAGTTTCGGAGACCCAGTACTTC.

The CDR3 region has the DNA TGCGCCAGCAGTCATTTTCCGGGAAGACACGAGCAGTACTTC. Translated, it gives CASSHFPGRHEQYF. The chain combines TRBV23-1 with TRBJ2-5; D possibly corresponds to TRBD2 (5 bases). Gene TRBJ2-7 matches the end of the DNA better, so the J call may be wrong. TRBV23-1 is designated an ORF whose function remains uncertain. This CDR3 is built from 14 residues.

V gene TRBV2 combines with J gene TRBJ2-3, with 7 bases matching TRBD1. Looked up from germline, CDR1 is SNHLY and CDR2 is FYNNEI. The CDR3 is 16 amino acids. The ends lost 6 bases at V and 0 bases at J; junction bases unmatched: 9. CDR3 amino acids: CASSLGQRPSTDTQYF. The CDR3 DNA sequence: TGTGCCAGCAGCTTGGGACAGCGACCTAGCACAGATACGCAGTATTTT. Drawing the rest from reference TRBV2 and TRBJ2-3, the complete variable domain is EPEVTQTPSHQVTQMGQEVILRCVPISNHLYFYWYRQILGQKVEFLVSFYNNEISEKSEIFDDQFSVERPDGSNFTLKIRSTKLEDSAMYFCASSLGQRPSTDTQYFGPGTRLTVL.

The chain combines TRBV7-2 with TRBJ1-2; TRBD1 matches at 9 bases. There are 14 residues in the CDR3. Germline V gene sequence: CDR1 SGHTA, CDR2 FQGNSA. Trimming at V came to 5 bases and at J to 7 bases, leaving 8 bases not matched to a gene. CDR3 coding DNA: TGTGCCAGCAGCACTACAGGGGGCGCTGGTGGCTACACCTTC. Its translation: CASSTTGGAGGYTF.

The rearrangement links TRBV7-6 to TRBJ2-1, with 11 positions matching TRBD2. The ends lost 5 bases at V and 1 base at J; junction bases unmatched: 19. This CDR3 is 21 amino acids long. Germline V CDR1 and CDR2: SGHVS, FNYEAQ. This CDR3 reads CASSPTGLLAGGGASYNEQFF. Here the CDR3 DNA reads TGTGCCAGCAGCCCTACGGGGTTGCTAGCGGGGGGCGGGGCATCCTACAATGAGCAGTTCTTC.

This chain connects TRBV7-2 to TRBJ2-5; D is undetermined. This CDR3 is built from 13 residues. Germline V gives CDR1 SGHTA, CDR2 FQGNSA. Trimming removed 5 bases from V and 4 bases from J, with 11 bases in between. CDR3 region: CASSPRPGETQYF. The CDR3 DNA reads as TGTGCCAGCAGCCCCCGCCCGGGAGAGACCCAGTACTTC.

This clone has more than one count but fewer than ten. The chain uses TRBV18 and TRBJ2-1; 7 nucleotides align to TRBD2. The CDR3 contains 18 residues. The junction had 11 bases not matched to a gene; V was cut back by 1 base and J by 2 bases. Per germline, CDR1 KGHSH and CDR2 LQKENI. This chain's CDR3 is CASSPRGGSGLAYNEQFF. CDR3 sequence (DNA): TGTGCCAGCTCACCACGTGGAGGTAGCGGGCTGGCCTACAATGAGCAGTTCTTC.

The chain recombines TRBV7-8 with TRBJ2-6; the match to TRBD1 covers 8 bases. The V and J ends lost 3 bases and 0 bases, in that order; junction bases with no gene match: 4. Germline V lookup: CDR1 SGHVS, CDR2 FQNEAQ. This CDR3 is 17 amino acids long. In nucleotides, the CDR3 is TGTGCCAGCAGCTTCTTTACAGGGGGCTCTGGGGCCAACGTCCTGACTTTC. Translation gives CASSFFTGGSGANVLTF. Full variable domain (outside the CDR3, taken from reference TRBV7-8 and TRBJ2-6): GAGVSQSPRYKVAKRGQDVALRCDPISGHVSLFWYQQALGQGPEFLTYFQNEAQLDKSGLPSDRFFAERPEGSVSTLKIQRTQQEDSAVYLCASSFFTGGSGANVLTFGAGSRLTVL.

The chain uses TRBV10-3 and TRBJ2-7, with TRBD2 identical over 8 bases. Trimming took 11 bases from V and 0 from J; bases not matched to a gene: 6. Germline V lookup: CDR1 ENHRY, CDR2 SYGVKD. The CDR3 consists of 13 residues. The CDR3 loop reads CALGGTSSYEQYF. The CDR3 region has the DNA TGTGCCCTGGGCGGGACTAGCTCCTACGAGCAGTACTTC.

The V gene is TRBV5-1, the J gene TRBJ2-5, with TRBD2 identical over 15 bases. The V gene end was trimmed by 4 bases and the J gene end by 5 bases; junction bases not matched to a gene: 6. The germline CDR1 and CDR2 sequences are SGHRS and YFSETQ. The CDR3 totals 16 residues. CDR3 DNA: TGCGCCAGCAGCCGGACTAGCGGGAGGGCCGGTGAGACCCAGTACTTC. Its protein product is CASSRTSGRAGETQYF.

V is TRBV18 and J is TRBJ2-3, with 7 bases identical to TRBD1. CDR1 is KGHSH and CDR2 is LQKENI in the germline V gene. There are 15 residues in the CDR3. J gave up 0 bases and V 5 bases, and 5 bases lay outside the gene matches. CDR3 loop: CASSIDRASTDTQYF. Written as DNA, the CDR3 is TGTGCCAGCTCAATTGACAGGGCAAGCACAGATACGCAGTATTTT.

V usage is TRBV7-3 and J usage is TRBJ2-2; D might be TRBD1 (6 bases). V lost 3 bases and J 5 bases, leaving 10 bases between the germline ends. The germline V gene encodes CDR1 SGHTA and CDR2 FQGTGA. The CDR3 spans 14 residues. Here the CDR3 DNA reads TGTGCCAGCAGCTTCCGGACAGAGACCGGGGAGCTGTTTTTT. Amino acids: CASSFRTETGELFF.

Remarks on this clone: The sample carries other DNA sequences with the same CDR3. The V gene is TRBV2, the J gene TRBJ1-1, with 9 bases identical to TRBD1. The CDR3 spans 14 residues. Germline values: CDR1 SNHLY, CDR2 FYNNEI. The V segment lost 3 bases and the J segment 4 bases; nucleotides outside the gene matches: 3. CDR3 in DNA: TGTGCCAGCAGTGACCGACAGGGGGGCACTGAAGCTTTCTTT. It codes for CASSDRQGGTEAFF.

This sequence joins TRBV6-1 and TRBJ2-7; D possibly corresponds to TRBD2 (6 bases). Germline V gene data show CDR1 as MNHNS and CDR2 as SASEGT. There are 14 residues in the CDR3. Deletions cut 6 bases from V and 2 bases from J, with 14 bases between. CDR3 protein: CASSEDYSAYEQYF. The CDR3 nucleotides are TGTGCCAGCAGCGAGGACTATTCCGCCTACGAGCAGTACTTC.

This clone showed up just a few times. The chain has TRBV6-6 and TRBJ2-2; possibly TRBD1 for D (5 bases). CDR1 and CDR2 from the germline V gene are MNHNY and SVGAGI (reference sequence). V was clipped by 2 bases and J by 5 bases, with 9 bases between them. The CDR3 totals 14 residues. The CDR3 loop is CASSYDSGTGELFF. As DNA, the CDR3 is TGTGCCAGCAGTTACGATTCAGGGACCGGGGAGCTGTTTTTT.

The rearrangement links TRBV5-1 to TRBJ2-5, with TRBD2 as a possible D gene (7 bases). V was pared by 0 bases and J by 2 bases, with 17 bases between. CDR1 SGHRS and CDR2 YFSETQ come from the germline V gene. This CDR3 is built from 17 residues. As DNA, the CDR3 is TGCGCCAGCAGCTTGGCAGAGGTGGGGGGGCGGCAAGAGACCCAGTACTTC. Translating it yields CASSLAEVGGRQETQYF.